This TCR beta chain was recovered during a study of T cells expressing NK-cell markers. Study as a whole: Seven of the eight sequenced donors were classified as HCMV-seropositive, and one was classified as seronegative.

TCRdb reprocessed the 5' RACE reads and reports one entry per CDR3 protein, with no DNA. The sample includes approximately 460,000 distinct CDR3 sequences. The CDR3 has 12 amino acids. Germline loops: CDR1 MGHRA, CDR2 YSYEKL. The receptor comes from a woman between 18 and 70 years old in good health. The sample consisted of blood T cells: a sorted CD56 or NKG2C T cell subset, CD4+ or CD8+ T cells, or bulk PBMC T cells (not recorded which). The V call is TRBV4-1, the J call TRBJ1-3. CDR3 residues: CASSQTVRDIYF.